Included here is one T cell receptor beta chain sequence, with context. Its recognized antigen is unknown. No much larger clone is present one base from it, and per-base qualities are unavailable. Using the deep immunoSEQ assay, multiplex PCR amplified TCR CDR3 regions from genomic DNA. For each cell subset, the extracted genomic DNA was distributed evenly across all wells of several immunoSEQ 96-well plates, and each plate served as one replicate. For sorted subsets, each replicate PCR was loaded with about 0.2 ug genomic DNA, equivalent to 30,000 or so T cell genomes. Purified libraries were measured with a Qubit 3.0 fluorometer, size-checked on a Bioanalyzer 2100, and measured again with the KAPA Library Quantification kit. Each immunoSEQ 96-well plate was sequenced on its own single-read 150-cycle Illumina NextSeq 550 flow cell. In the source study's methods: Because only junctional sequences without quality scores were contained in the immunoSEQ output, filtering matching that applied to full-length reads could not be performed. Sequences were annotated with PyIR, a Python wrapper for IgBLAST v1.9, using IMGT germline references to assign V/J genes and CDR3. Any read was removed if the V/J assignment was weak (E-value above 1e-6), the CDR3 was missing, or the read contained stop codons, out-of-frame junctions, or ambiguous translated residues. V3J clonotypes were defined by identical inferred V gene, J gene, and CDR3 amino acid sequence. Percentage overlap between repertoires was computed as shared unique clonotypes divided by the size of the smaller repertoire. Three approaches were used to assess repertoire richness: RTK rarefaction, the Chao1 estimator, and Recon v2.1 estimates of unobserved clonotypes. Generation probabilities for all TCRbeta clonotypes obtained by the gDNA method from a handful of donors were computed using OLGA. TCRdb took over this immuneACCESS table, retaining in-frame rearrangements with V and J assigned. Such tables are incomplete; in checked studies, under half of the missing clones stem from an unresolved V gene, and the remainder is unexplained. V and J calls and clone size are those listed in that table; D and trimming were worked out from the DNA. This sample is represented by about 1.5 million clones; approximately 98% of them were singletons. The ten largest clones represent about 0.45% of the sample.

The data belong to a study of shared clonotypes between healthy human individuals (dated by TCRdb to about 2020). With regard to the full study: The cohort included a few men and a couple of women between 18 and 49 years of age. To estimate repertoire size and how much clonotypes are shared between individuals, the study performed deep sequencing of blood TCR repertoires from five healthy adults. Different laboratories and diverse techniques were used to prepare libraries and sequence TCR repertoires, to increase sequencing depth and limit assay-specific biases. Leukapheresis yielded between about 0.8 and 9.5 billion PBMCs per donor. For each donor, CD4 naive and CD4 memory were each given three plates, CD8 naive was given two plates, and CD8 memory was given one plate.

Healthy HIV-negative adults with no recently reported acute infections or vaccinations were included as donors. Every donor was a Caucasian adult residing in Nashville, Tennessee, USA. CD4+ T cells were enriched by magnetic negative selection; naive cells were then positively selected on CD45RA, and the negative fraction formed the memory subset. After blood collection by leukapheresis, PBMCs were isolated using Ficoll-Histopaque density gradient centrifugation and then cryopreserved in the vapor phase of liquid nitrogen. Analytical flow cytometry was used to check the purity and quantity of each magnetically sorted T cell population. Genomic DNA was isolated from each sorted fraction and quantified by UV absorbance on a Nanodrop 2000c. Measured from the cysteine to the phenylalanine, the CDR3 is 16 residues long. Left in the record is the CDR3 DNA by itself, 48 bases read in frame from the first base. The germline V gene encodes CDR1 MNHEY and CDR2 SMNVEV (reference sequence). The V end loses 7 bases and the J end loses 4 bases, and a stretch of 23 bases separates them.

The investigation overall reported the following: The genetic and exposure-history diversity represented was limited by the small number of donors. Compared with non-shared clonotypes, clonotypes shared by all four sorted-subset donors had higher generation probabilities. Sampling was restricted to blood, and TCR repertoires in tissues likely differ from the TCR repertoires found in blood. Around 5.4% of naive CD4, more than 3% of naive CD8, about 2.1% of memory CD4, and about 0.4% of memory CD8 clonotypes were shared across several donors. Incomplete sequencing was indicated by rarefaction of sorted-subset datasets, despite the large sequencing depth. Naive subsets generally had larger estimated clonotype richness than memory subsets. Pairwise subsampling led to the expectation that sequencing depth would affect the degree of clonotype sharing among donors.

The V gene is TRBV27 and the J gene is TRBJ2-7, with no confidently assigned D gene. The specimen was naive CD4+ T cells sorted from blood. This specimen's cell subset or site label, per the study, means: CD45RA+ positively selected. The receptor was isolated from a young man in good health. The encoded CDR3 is CASTHTSARGVYEQYF. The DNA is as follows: TGTGCCAGCACACATACTTCAGCGAGAGGCGTTTACGAGCAGTACTTC.